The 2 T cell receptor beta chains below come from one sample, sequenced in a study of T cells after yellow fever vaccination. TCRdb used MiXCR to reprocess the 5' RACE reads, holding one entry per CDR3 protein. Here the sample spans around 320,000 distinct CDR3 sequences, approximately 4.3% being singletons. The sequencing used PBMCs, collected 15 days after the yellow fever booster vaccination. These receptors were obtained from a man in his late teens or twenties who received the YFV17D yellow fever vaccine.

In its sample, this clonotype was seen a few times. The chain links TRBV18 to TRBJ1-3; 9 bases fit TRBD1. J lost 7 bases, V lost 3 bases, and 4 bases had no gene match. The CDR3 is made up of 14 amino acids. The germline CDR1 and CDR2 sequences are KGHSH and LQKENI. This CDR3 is CASSPWDRDNTIYF. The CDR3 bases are TGTGCCAGCTCACCGTGGGACAGGGACAACACCATATATTTT.

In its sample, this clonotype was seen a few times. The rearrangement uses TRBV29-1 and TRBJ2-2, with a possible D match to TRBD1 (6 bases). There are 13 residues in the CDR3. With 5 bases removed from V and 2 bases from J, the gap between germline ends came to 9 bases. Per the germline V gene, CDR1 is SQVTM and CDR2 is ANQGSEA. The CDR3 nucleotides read TGCAGCGTTAGGACAGAAAACACCGGGGAGCTGTTTTTT. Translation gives CSVRTENTGELFF.